These 14 T cell receptor beta chains share one sample of origin, sequenced in a study of early T cells in non-severe SARS-CoV-2 infection. In TCRdb, the 5' RACE reads were re-called with MiXCR into one record per CDR3 protein. This table holds some 61,000 distinct CDR3 sequences, 8.5% to 10% found once. The material was whole blood, obtained at baseline. Source of these receptors: an adult who was a healthcare worker with PCR-confirmed SARS-CoV-2 infection or an uninfected control (not recorded which).

This clonotype has at least ten counts. The genes are TRBV20-1 and TRBJ1-2, with D possibly being TRBD1 (5 bases). Germline CDR1 reads DFQATT; CDR2 reads SNEGSKA (reference sequence). Trimming left V 0 bases short and J 2 bases short, with 16 bases between. The CDR3 runs 16 residues. DNA of the CDR3: TGCAGTGCTAGAGATGGGACTATGGGGCCAAACTATGGCTACACCTTC. It encodes CSARDGTMGPNYGYTF.

This clonotype has ten or more counts. The chain uses TRBV5-5 and TRBJ2-5; no firm D call. V lost 4 bases to trimming and J lost 0 bases, with 22 bases between them. The CDR3 consists of 18 residues. Looked up from germline, CDR1 is SGHKS and CDR2 is YYEKEE (reference sequence). CDR3 in amino acids: CASSPQSGFTRYQETQYF. The CDR3, as DNA: TGTGCCAGCAGCCCCCAATCGGGCTTCACCCGGTACCAAGAGACCCAGTACTTC.

This clonotype was counted many times. This rearrangement joins TRBV7-9 to TRBJ2-6, with D hard to call. V shed 5 bases and J shed 2 bases, with 10 bases lying between them. This CDR3 is built from 15 residues. The germline CDR1 and CDR2 sequences are SEHNR and FQNEAQ (reference sequence). CDR3 DNA: TGTGCCAGCAGCACCCGCAAAACTGGGGCCAACGTCCTGACTTTC. Amino acid sequence: CASSTRKTGANVLTF.

V usage is TRBV6-1 and J usage is TRBJ2-3, with 7 bases aligning to TRBD2. The CDR3 has 13 amino acids. Germline V gene sequence: CDR1 MNHNS, CDR2 SASEGT. V shed 11 bases, J shed 5 bases, and the junction held 10 bases outside the gene matches. CDR3 DNA sequence: TGTGCCGGAGGACTAGAACAGGTAGATACGCAGTATTTT. This codes for CAGGLEQVDTQYF.

This clonotype was observed a few times. The V call is TRBV11-2, the J call TRBJ1-2; no clear D gene. Germline assignment: CDR1 SGHAT and CDR2 FQNNGV. Trimming shortened V by 3 bases and J by 4 bases, and 12 bases separated the two germline ends. The CDR3 runs to 14 residues. CDR3 loop: CASSFENRPYGYTF. The CDR3 DNA reads TGTGCCAGCAGCTTTGAGAACCGGCCCTATGGCTACACCTTC.

This clonotype was picked up many times. This chain connects TRBV3-1 to TRBJ2-1, with a weak D call TRBD1 (5 bases). CDR1 and CDR2 from the germline V gene are LGHDT and YNNKEL (reference sequence). The CDR3 runs 13 residues. V lost 3 bases and J lost 9, with 12 bases in between. The CDR3 bases are TGTGCCAGCAGCCACTATCTAGGGGTTGAGCAGTTCTTC. This translates into CASSHYLGVEQFF.

This clonotype occurred many times. The chain uses TRBV2 and TRBJ2-7, with D unresolved. Germline V lookup: CDR1 SNHLY, CDR2 FYNNEI. V lost 8 bases to trimming and J lost 4 bases, with 9 bases between them. The CDR3 runs 11 residues. CDR3: CASHQEYEQYF. In nucleotides, the CDR3 is TGTGCCAGCCACCAGGAATACGAGCAGTACTTC.

Only a few counts were recorded for this clonotype. The chain couples TRBV19 to TRBJ2-7, with 7 positions matching TRBD2. The V segment lost 7 bases and the J segment 3 bases; nucleotides outside the gene matches: 12. The germline gives CDR1 LNHDA, CDR2 SQIVND (reference sequence). This CDR3 is 15 amino acids long. The CDR3 DNA reads TGTGCCAGTACCCTCTCTGGGGGGGTAGGCTACGAGCAGTACTTC. This gives the protein CASTLSGGVGYEQYF.

This clonotype was counted at least ten times. V and J are TRBV18 and TRBJ2-7; 7 bases are shared with TRBD1. The V gene end was trimmed by 3 bases and the J gene end by 6 bases; junction bases not matched to a gene: 2. The CDR3 length is 12 residues. Germline CDR1 KGHSH, CDR2 LQKENI. The CDR3 region has the DNA TGTGCCAGCTCACCGACAGGGTCCGAGCAGTACTTC. Translation: CASSPTGSEQYF. Variable domain in full (rest from reference TRBV18 and TRBJ2-7): NAGVMQNPRHLVRRRGQEARLRCSPMKGHSHVYWYRQLPEEGLKFMVYLQKENIIDESGMPKERFSAEFPKEGPSILRIQQVVRGDSAAYFCASSPTGSEQYFGPGTRLTVT.

This clonotype was detected ten times or more. The chain employs TRBV6-1 and TRBJ2-2; 10 bases are shared with TRBD1. The germline CDR1 and CDR2 sequences are MNHNS and SASEGT. The CDR3 covers 15 residues. The V gene end was trimmed by 3 bases and the J gene end by 7 bases; junction bases not matched to a gene: 5. CDR3 sequence reads: CASSDGQGGGGELFF. CDR3 sequence (DNA): TGTGCCAGCAGTGACGGACAGGGGGGCGGCGGGGAGCTGTTTTTT.

The sample holds many counts of this clonotype. The V gene is TRBV5-1, the J gene TRBJ2-2; TRBD1 is a possible D gene (7 bases). V lost 7 bases and J lost 6, with 19 bases in between. The CDR3 is made up of 15 amino acids. CDR1 and CDR2 from the germline V gene are SGHRS and YFSETQ. The CDR3 DNA sequence: TGCGCCAGCTCTCCCCCCCAGGGGGGAGCCGGGGAGCTGTTTTTT. This encodes CASSPPQGGAGELFF.

This clonotype was recorded many times. This chain connects TRBV5-1 to TRBJ2-7, with 7 bases identical to TRBD1. This CDR3 has 12 amino acids. V dropped 4 bases and J dropped 6; count of bases not matched to a gene: 4. Germline CDR1 reads SGHRS; CDR2 reads YFSETQ. CDR3 loop: CASSPGQFEQYF. Written as DNA, the CDR3 is TGCGCCAGCAGCCCGGGACAGTTCGAGCAGTACTTC.

This clonotype was seen repeatedly, ten times or more. The chain is built from TRBV2 and TRBJ2-1, with D unresolved. This CDR3 spans 12 amino acids. V was shortened by 4 bases and J by 7 bases, with 8 bases between the two germline ends. Germline V gene sequence: CDR1 SNHLY, CDR2 FYNNEI. The CDR3 here is CASSAPSNEQFF. The CDR3, as DNA: TGTGCCAGCAGTGCCCCGAGTAATGAGCAGTTCTTC.

This clonotype was picked up a small number of times. This chain uses TRBV10-1 with TRBJ2-1; D might be TRBD2 (6 bases). Germline CDR1 is WNHNN and CDR2 is SYGVQD (reference sequence). The CDR3 contains 15 residues. V was cut by 4 bases and J by 8 bases, with 18 bases left in between. The CDR3 spells CASSGGTLTTDEQFF. The CDR3 DNA reads TGCGCCAGCAGTGGGGGGACTCTTACCACCGATGAGCAGTTCTTC.